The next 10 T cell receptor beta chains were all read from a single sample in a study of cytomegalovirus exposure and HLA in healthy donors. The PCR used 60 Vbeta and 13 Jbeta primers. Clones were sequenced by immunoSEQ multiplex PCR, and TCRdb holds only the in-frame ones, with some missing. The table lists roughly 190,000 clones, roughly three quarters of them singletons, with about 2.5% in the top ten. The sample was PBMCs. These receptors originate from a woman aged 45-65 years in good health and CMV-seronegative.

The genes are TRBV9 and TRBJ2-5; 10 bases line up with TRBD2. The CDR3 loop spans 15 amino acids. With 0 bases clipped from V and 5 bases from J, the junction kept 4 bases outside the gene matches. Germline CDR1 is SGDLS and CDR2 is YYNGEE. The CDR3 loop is CASSVGASGGETQYF. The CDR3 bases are TGTGCCAGCAGCGTAGGGGCTAGCGGGGGCGAGACCCAGTACTTC.

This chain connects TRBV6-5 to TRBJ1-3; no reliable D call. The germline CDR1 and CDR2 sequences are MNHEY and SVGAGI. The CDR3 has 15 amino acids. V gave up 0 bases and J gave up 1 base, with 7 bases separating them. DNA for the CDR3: TGTGCCAGCAGTTACTCGGGGAGTTCTGGAAACACCATATATTTT. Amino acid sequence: CASSYSGSSGNTIYF.

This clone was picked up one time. CDR3 sequence reads: CASRVSGTSYEKLFF. The DNA for the CDR3 is TGTGCCAGCAGGGTATCCGGGACATCCTACGAAAAACTGTTTTTT. V is TRBV6-6 and J is TRBJ1-4; perhaps TRBD1 as D (6 bases). V was cut by 6 bases and J by 8 bases, with 19 bases left in between. CDR1 is MNHNY and CDR2 is SVGAGI in the germline V gene (reference sequence). The CDR3 spans 15 residues.

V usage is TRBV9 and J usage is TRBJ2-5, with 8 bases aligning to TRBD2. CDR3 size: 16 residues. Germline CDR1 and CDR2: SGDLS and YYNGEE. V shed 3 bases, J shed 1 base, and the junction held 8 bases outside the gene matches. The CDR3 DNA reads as TGTGCCAGCAGCGCCCGGGGGGGAGCGATCCAAGAGACCCAGTACTTC. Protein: CASSARGGAIQETQYF.

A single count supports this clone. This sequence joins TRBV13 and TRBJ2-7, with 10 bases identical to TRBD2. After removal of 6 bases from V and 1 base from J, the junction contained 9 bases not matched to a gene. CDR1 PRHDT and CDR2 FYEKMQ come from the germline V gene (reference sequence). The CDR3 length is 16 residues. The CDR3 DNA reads TGTGCCAGCAGTCGGAGACTAGCGGGCAGTTCCTACGAGCAGTACTTC. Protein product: CASSRRLAGSSYEQYF.

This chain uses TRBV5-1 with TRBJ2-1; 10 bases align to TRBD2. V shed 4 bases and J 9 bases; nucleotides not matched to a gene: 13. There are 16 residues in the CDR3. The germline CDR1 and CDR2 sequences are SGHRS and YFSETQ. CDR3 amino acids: CASSPILAGGRGEQFF. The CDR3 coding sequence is TGCGCCAGCAGCCCCATCTTAGCGGGAGGCCGGGGTGAGCAGTTCTTC.

CDR3 residues: CASSVRTGDYGYTF. The DNA of the CDR3 is TGTGCCAGCAGTGTTAGGACAGGGGACTATGGCTACACCTTC. The rearrangement links TRBV6-1 to TRBJ1-2, with 9 positions matching TRBD1. The V and J ends lost 4 bases and 3 bases, in that order; junction bases with no gene match: 3. CDR1 and CDR2 from the germline V gene are MNHNS and SASEGT. The CDR3 length is 14 residues.

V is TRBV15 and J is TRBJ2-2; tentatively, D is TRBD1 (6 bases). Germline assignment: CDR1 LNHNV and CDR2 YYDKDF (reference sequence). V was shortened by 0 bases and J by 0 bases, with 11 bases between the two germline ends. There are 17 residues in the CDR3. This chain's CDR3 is CATSRDPGTTNTGELFF. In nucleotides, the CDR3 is TGTGCCACCAGCAGAGATCCGGGGACAACGAACACCGGGGAGCTGTTTTTT. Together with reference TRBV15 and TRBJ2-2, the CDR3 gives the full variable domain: DAMVIQNPRYQVTQFGKPVTLSCSQTLNHNVMYWYQQKSSQAPKLLFHYYDKDFNNEADTPDNFQSRRPNTSFCFLDIRSPGLGDTAMYLCATSRDPGTTNTGELFFGEGSRLTVL.

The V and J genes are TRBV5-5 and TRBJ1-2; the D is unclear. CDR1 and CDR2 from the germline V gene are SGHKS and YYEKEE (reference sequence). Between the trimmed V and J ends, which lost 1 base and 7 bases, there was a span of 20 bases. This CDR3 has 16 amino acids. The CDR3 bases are TGTGCCAGCAGCTTGCGCTGGTACGATACGGGGTCTGGCTACACCTTC. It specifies CASSLRWYDTGSGYTF.

The DNA for the CDR3 is TGTGCCAGCAGCGAAGGGACAGGCCGAGAAGCTTTCTTT. This gives the protein CASSEGTGREAFF. The chain has TRBV9 and TRBJ1-1, with TRBD1 identical over 8 bases. In germline, CDR1 is SGDLS, CDR2 YYNGEE. CDR3 length equals 13 residues. Trimming took 3 bases from V and 8 from J; bases not matched to a gene: 6.